Here is one TCR beta chain with its context. PCR was performed using 60 Vbeta and 13 Jbeta primers. Per the original methods: Among the unique TCR beta chains that a later analysis counted, about 86 million in all, roughly 11 million were shared. Here immunoSEQ multiplex PCR was the method, and the copy in TCRdb shows in-frame clones only, minus some. V, J and clone size derive from that table, while D and trimming were established from the DNA sequence. The sample lists some 150,000 clones, about four fifths seen once, with around 6.1% in the top ten. The data were taken from a study of cytomegalovirus exposure and HLA in healthy donors. On the study more broadly: Around 83% of around 390 genotyped donors fell in the Caucasian-associated ancestry cluster.

The CDR3 consists of 17 residues. The sequencing input was PBMCs. This rearrangement joins TRBV21-1 to TRBJ1-5. TRBV21-1 is noted as a pseudogene. The source of this sequence is a man aged 30 to 45 in good health and CMV-seropositive. The CDR3 bases are TGTGCCAGCAGCAAGAGCAGAGGGCCCTCTAGCAATCAGCCCCAGCATTTT. This gives the protein CASSKSRGPSSNQPQHF.